The rows below give T cell receptor beta chains drawn from one sample of a study of breast tumors, draining lymph nodes, adjacent tissues. TCRdb reanalysed the multiplex PCR reads using MiXCR and keeps one entry per CDR3 protein. The repertoire holds 150,000 to 250,000 distinct CDR3 sequences, with around 29% as singletons. Sequenced input: axillary lymph node tissue. The receptor set was obtained from a female donor with breast cancer. Some clones in this sample may be carry-over from other donors' samples. CDR3s include the opening cysteine and the closing phenylalanine or tryptophan. A D gene is named only where the DNA matches it firmly. The size entry is marked missing in some rows and otherwise reads once, few, many or a size class.

TRBV6-5	NA	many	TRBJ1-3	CASSREFTSGNTIYF	TGTGCCAGCAGTCGGGAGTTCACCTCTGGAAACACCATATATTTT
TRBV18	NA	many	TRBJ2-7	CASSPPRGSSYEQYF	TGTGCCAGCTCACCACCCCGGGGGAGCTCCTACGAGCAGTACTTC
TRBV5-5	NA	many	TRBJ2-5	CASSSWDVQETQYF	TGTGCCAGCAGCTCCTGGGACGTACAAGAGACCCAGTACTTC
TRBV6-1	TRBD1	NA	TRBJ2-7	CASSQAGQGVQEQYF	TGTGCCAGCAGTCAAGCGGGACAGGGGGTACAGGAGCAGTACTTC
TRBV19	NA	many	TRBJ2-3	CASSRGGGRTDTQYF	TGTGCCAGTAGCCGAGGTGGGGGGCGCACAGATACGCAGTATTTT
TRBV29-1	TRBD2	many	TRBJ2-1	CSVPGLAGFNEQFF	TGCAGCGTTCCGGGACTAGCGGGGTTCAATGAGCAGTTCTTC
TRBV7-6	TRBD2	many	TRBJ2-3	CASRISGGASDTQYF	TGTGCCAGCAGGATTAGCGGGGGGGCGTCGGATACGCAGTATTTT
TRBV3-1	TRBD1	many	TRBJ1-6	CASSHGQGANSPLHF	TGTGCCAGCAGCCACGGACAGGGGGCAAATTCACCCCTCCACTTT
TRBV7-2	NA	NA	TRBJ2-3	CASSLGVRADTQYF	TGTGCCAGCAGCTTAGGGGTCCGGGCAGATACGCAGTATTTT
TRBV4-2	NA	many	TRBJ1-5	CASSQSEASNQPQHF	TGTGCCAGCAGCCAGTCAGAGGCGAGCAATCAGCCCCAGCATTTT
TRBV6-5	NA	many	TRBJ1-2	CASSHSGHYGYTF	TGTGCCAGCAGTCACTCCGGACACTATGGCTACACCTTC
TRBV30	NA	NA	TRBJ2-1	CAGRFGAVSRNEQFF	TGTGCCGGGAGGTTTGGGGCAGTAAGCCGAAATGAGCAGTTCTTC
TRBV28	NA	NA	TRBJ2-7	CASSSLTGTLGGREGYEQYF	TGTGCCAGCAGTTCCCTAACAGGGACATTAGGAGGGAGAGAGGGCTACGAGCAGTACTTC
TRBV2	NA	many	TRBJ1-4	CTSSVQGSNEKLFF	TGTACCAGCTCAGTACAGGGAAGTAATGAAAAACTGTTTTTT
TRBV6-1	NA	many	TRBJ1-2	CAITRLGGYGYTF	TGTGCCATCACCCGCCTGGGGGGCTATGGCTACACCTTC
TRBV5-1	NA	NA	TRBJ2-3	CASSLEQGPDTQYF	TGTGCCAGCAGCTTGGAGCAGGGTCCAGATACGCAGTATTTT
TRBV6-4	NA	NA	TRBJ2-7	CASSDGQAVYEQYF	TGTGCCAGCAGTGACGGGCAGGCTGTATACGAGCAGTACTTC
TRBV4-3	TRBD1	NA	TRBJ2-2	CASSQDRAGTASTGELFF	TGCGCCAGCAGCCAAGATCGGGCCGGGACAGCGAGCACCGGGGAGCTGTTTTTT
TRBV5-1	NA	many	TRBJ1-6	CASSPGLLPNSPLHF	TGCGCCAGCTCTCCGGGCCTGCTTCCAAATTCACCCCTCCACTTT
TRBV29-1	TRBD2	NA	TRBJ2-1	CSVTLRTSSYNEQFF	TGCAGCGTGACGCTCCGGACTAGCTCCTACAATGAGCAGTTCTTC
TRBV12-3/TRBV12-4	NA	many	TRBJ1-2	CASSLAPGAGYGYTF	TGTGCCAGCAGTTTGGCCCCAGGGGCAGGTTATGGCTACACCTTC
TRBV11-2	NA	many	TRBJ1-6	CASGGSSYNSPLHF	TGTGCCAGCGGGGGGAGCTCCTATAATTCACCCCTCCACTTT
TRBV3-1	NA	once	TRBJ1-1	CATRATNTEAFF	TGTGCCACAAGGGCCACGAACACTGAAGCTTTCTTT
TRBV4-1	NA	many	TRBJ1-6	CASSQESGRLNSPLHF	TGCGCCAGCAGCCAAGAAAGCGGAAGGCTGAATTCACCCCTCCACTTT
TRBV20-1	NA	many	TRBJ2-3	CSARDLPGGTDTQYF	TGCAGTGCTAGAGATCTCCCGGGGGGCACAGATACGCAGTATTTT
TRBV28	NA	many	TRBJ1-3	CASRDQNTGNTIYF	TGTGCCAGCAGGGATCAGAATACTGGAAACACCATATATTTT
TRBV29-1	TRBD2	many	TRBJ2-1	CSVGGGEGTYNEQFF	TGCAGCGTTGGGGGGGGGGAGGGGACCTACAATGAGCAGTTCTTC
TRBV4-2	TRBD2	many	TRBJ2-1	CASSHGAGDAFF	TGTGCCAGCAGCCACGGTGCGGGAGACGCGTTCTTC
TRBV7-9	TRBD1	many	TRBJ2-5	CASSIGQGLPETQYF	TGTGCCAGCAGCATCGGACAGGGACTCCCAGAGACCCAGTACTTC
TRBV6-6	NA	many	TRBJ1-2	CASSYDGGANYGYTF	TGTGCCAGCAGTTACGATGGGGGCGCGAACTATGGCTACACCTTC
TRBV19	NA	many	TRBJ2-2	CASTSQGLHTGELFF	TGTGCCAGTACCTCCCAGGGACTTCACACCGGGGAGCTGTTTTTT
TRBV5-6	TRBD2	NA	TRBJ2-7	CASSLVPSGYEQYF	TGTGCCAGCAGCTTGGTTCCTAGCGGCTACGAGCAGTACTTC
TRBV9	TRBD2	many	TRBJ2-3	CASSVEASGPTDTQYF	TGTGCCAGCAGCGTAGAGGCTAGCGGACCCACAGATACGCAGTATTTT
TRBV12-2	NA	NA	TRBJ2-2	CASRPACRMNTGELFF	TGTGCAAGTCGCCCCGCTTGTCGGATGAACACCGGGGAGCTGTTTTTT
TRBV10-3	TRBD1	NA	TRBJ2-7	CATSGTGGDYEQHF	TGTGCCACCTCCGGGACAGGGGGTGACTACGAGCAGCACTTC
TRBV12-3/TRBV12-4	NA	NA	TRBJ1-4	CASSPETDRGKLFF	TGTGCCAGCAGCCCTGAGACGGACCGGGGAAAACTGTTTTTT
TRBV10-2	NA	NA	TRBJ1-4	CASTRVEKLFF	TGCGCCAGCACTAGGGTTGAGAAACTGTTTTTT